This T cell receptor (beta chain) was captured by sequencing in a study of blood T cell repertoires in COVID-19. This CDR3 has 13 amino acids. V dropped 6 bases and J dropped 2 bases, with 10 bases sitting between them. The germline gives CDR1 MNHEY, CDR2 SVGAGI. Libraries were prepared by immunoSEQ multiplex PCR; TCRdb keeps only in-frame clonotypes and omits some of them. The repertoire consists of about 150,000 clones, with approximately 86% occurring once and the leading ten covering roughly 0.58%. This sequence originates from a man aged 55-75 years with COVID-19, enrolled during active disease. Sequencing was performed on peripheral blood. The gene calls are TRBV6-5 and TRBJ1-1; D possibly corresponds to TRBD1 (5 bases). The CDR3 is CASRRQRNTEAFF. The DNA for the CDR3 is TGTGCCAGCAGGAGACAGAGAAACACTGAAGCTTTCTTT.